These 24 T cell receptor beta chains originate from one sample sequenced in a study of blood T cell repertoires in COVID-19. Clones were read by immunoSEQ multiplex PCR, and TCRdb kept only the in-frame ones, dropping some. The table includes approximately 300,000 clones, about 90% detected once. Input material: PBMCs or T cells enriched from blood (not recorded which). All receptors come from a woman under 40 who had recovered from COVID-19.

This clone showed up just a few times. This chain uses TRBV5-1 with TRBJ1-6; a possible D gene is TRBD1 (5 bases). Germline-derived CDR1 and CDR2 are SGHRS and YFSETQ. CDR3 length equals 15 residues. The V end was cut by 4 bases, the J end by 3 bases, with 11 bases between. The CDR3 sequence is CASSLAQGYNSPLHF. In nucleotides, the CDR3 is TGCGCCAGCAGCCTTGCGCAGGGCTATAATTCACCCCTCCACTTT.

The chain recombines TRBV19 with TRBJ2-1; D unclear. The V end lost 6 bases, the J end lost 8 bases, and 20 bases lay between the germline ends. Germline V gene data show CDR1 as LNHDA and CDR2 as SQIVND (reference sequence). The CDR3 is 15 residues long. CDR3 sequence: CASSLSRWLSDEQFF. CDR3 bases: TGTGCCAGTAGCTTGTCGAGATGGTTGTCCGATGAGCAGTTCTTC.

The CDR3 DNA reads as TGTGCCAGCAGCTCACCAGGTGGGGCAGTGACAATGGATGGCTACACCTTC. The encoded protein is CASSSPGGAVTMDGYTF. The rearrangement uses TRBV7-9 and TRBJ1-2; TRBD1 is a possible D gene (5 bases). Germline V gene sequence: CDR1 SEHNR, CDR2 FQNEAQ (reference sequence). This CDR3 is built from 17 residues. V was pared by 4 bases and J by 6 bases, with 24 bases between.

The chain carries TRBV19 and TRBJ1-1; 11 bases align to TRBD1. The CDR3 consists of 15 residues. Germline V gives CDR1 LNHDA, CDR2 SQIVND (reference sequence). J was trimmed by 3 bases and V by 5 bases; bases with no gene match: 5. In nucleotides, the CDR3 is TGTGCCAGTAGTCGGGGGACAGGGGGGTACACTGAAGCTTTCTTT. Its translation is CASSRGTGGYTEAFF.

This clone was observed once. The chain joins TRBV11-2 to TRBJ1-6; D gene uncertain. Germline CDR1 SGHAT, CDR2 FQNNGV. V dropped 5 bases and J dropped 14 bases, with 19 bases sitting between them. CDR3 length: 14 residues. This chain's CDR3 is CASSLFSPIQTLHF. The CDR3 DNA sequence: TGTGCCAGCAGCCTCTTTAGCCCCATTCAAACCCTCCACTTT. The full variable domain, with the rest looked up from reference TRBV11-2 and TRBJ1-6, is EAGVAQSPRYKIIEKRQSVAFWCNPISGHATLYWYQQILGQGPKLLIQFQNNGVVDDSQLPKDRFSAERLKGVDSTLKIQPAKLEDSAVYLCASSLFSPIQTLHFGNGTRLTVT.

The rearrangement links TRBV7-9 to TRBJ2-2; D is perhaps TRBD1 (5 bases). CDR1 SEHNR and CDR2 FQNEAQ come from the germline V gene (reference sequence). The CDR3 covers 14 residues. V lost 4 bases, J lost 6 bases, and 12 bases lay in between. CDR3 bases: TGTGCCAGCAGCTCCGACAGCAGATCCGGGGAGCTGTTTTTT. It specifies CASSSDSRSGELFF.

DNA for the CDR3: TGTGCCAGCAGCTTCAACAGAAACAATGAAAAACTGTTTTTT. Amino acid sequence: CASSFNRNNEKLFF. V usage is TRBV11-2 and J usage is TRBJ1-4; D gene uncertain. V dropped 3 bases and J dropped 5 bases, with 10 bases sitting between them. Germline V gene data show CDR1 as SGHAT and CDR2 as FQNNGV. The CDR3 is 14 amino acids.

V and J are TRBV13 and TRBJ2-7; 8 bases line up with TRBD1. This CDR3 comprises 14 residues. J gave up 2 bases and V 5 bases, and 5 bases lay outside the gene matches. Per the germline V gene, CDR1 is PRHDT and CDR2 is FYEKMQ (reference sequence). CDR3 sequence: CASSPYRGTYEQYF. CDR3 nucleotide sequence: TGTGCCAGCAGCCCATACAGGGGGACCTACGAGCAGTACTTC.

The chain couples TRBV21-1 to TRBJ2-5; the table's D call, TRBD1, was not checked against the DNA. TRBV21-1 is a pseudogene locus. The CDR3 has 15 residues. The CDR3 is CASTTAQGKEETQYF. The CDR3 DNA reads as TGTGCCAGCACGACGGCACAGGGCAAGGAAGAGACCCAGTACTTC.

The count of this clone is one. J is TRBJ2-7 and V is TRBV6-5, with 7 bases fitting TRBD1. J gave up 0 bases and V 4 bases, and 6 bases lay outside the gene matches. Germline-derived CDR1 and CDR2 are MNHEY and SVGAGI. CDR3 size: 15 residues. The CDR3 loop reads CASSSAGTVSYEQYF. The DNA for the CDR3 is TGTGCCAGCAGTTCGGCCGGGACAGTCTCCTACGAGCAGTACTTC.

The chain uses TRBV19 and TRBJ1-5, with TRBD1 matching over 7 bases. The CDR3 totals 16 residues. The germline CDR1 and CDR2 sequences are LNHDA and SQIVND (reference sequence). The junction had 9 bases not matched to a gene; V was cut back by 6 bases and J by 1 base. The CDR3 DNA reads TGTGCCAGTAGCCTAAGAGCAGGGGGAAGCAATCAGCCCCAGCATTTT. Residues: CASSLRAGGSNQPQHF.

The V and J genes are TRBV3-1 (or the pseudogene TRBV3-2) and TRBJ1-6; the D is unclear. Trimming took off 5 bases at V and 4 bases at J, with 9 bases between the two ends. The CDR3 has 14 residues. Germline CDR1 LGHDT, CDR2 YNNKEL (reference sequence). The chain's CDR3 is CASSYEVYNSPLHF. The CDR3 region has the DNA TGTGCCAGCAGCTACGAGGTGTATAATTCACCCCTCCACTTT.

J is TRBJ1-2 and V is TRBV5-5; D is uncertain. This CDR3 comprises 14 residues. Germline CDR1 SGHKS, CDR2 YYEKEE (reference sequence). Trimming shortened V by 5 bases and J by 0 bases, and 11 bases separated the two germline ends. The CDR3 DNA is TGTGCCAGCAGTCGACAATTCTCTAACTATGGCTACACCTTC. The encoded protein is CASSRQFSNYGYTF.

CDR3 residues: CASSLTPGQGITGELFF. DNA of the CDR3: TGTGCCAGCAGTCTTACCCCGGGACAGGGGATTACCGGGGAGCTGTTTTTT. The chain carries TRBV6-6 and TRBJ2-2; 10 nucleotides align to TRBD1. The V gene's germline CDR1 is MNHNY and CDR2 SVGAGI (reference sequence). CDR3 length: 17 residues. J lost 5 bases, V lost 5 bases, and 11 bases had no gene match.

This clone was seen only a few times. The DNA of the CDR3 is TGTGCCAGCAGCTTAGAAGGGACAGGGACCTATGGCTACACCTTC. Translated, it gives CASSLEGTGTYGYTF. The rearrangement uses TRBV7-2 and TRBJ1-2; 9 nucleotides match TRBD1. Germline V gene lookup returns CDR1 SGHTA and CDR2 FQGNSA. With V trimmed by 1 base and J by 4 bases, 4 bases remained unmatched. The CDR3 totals 15 residues.

This chain joins TRBV7-2 and TRBJ1-6; 11 bases agree with TRBD1. This CDR3 contains 15 residues. The trim removed 5 bases at V and 10 bases at J, leaving 7 bases unmatched. Germline CDR1 reads SGHTA; CDR2 reads FQGNSA. Here the CDR3 reads CASSTRTGGDSPLHF. CDR3 nucleotides: TGTGCCAGCAGCACCAGGACAGGGGGCGACTCACCCCTCCACTTT. The complete variable domain, with remaining parts taken from reference TRBV7-2 and TRBJ1-6, reads GAGVSQSPSNKVTEKGKDVELRCDPISGHTALYWYRQSLGQGLEFLIYFQGNSAPDKSGLPSDRFSAERTGGSVSTLTIQRTQQEDSAVYLCASSTRTGGDSPLHFGNGTRLTVT.

The chain has TRBV5-6 and TRBJ1-3, with 8 bases matching TRBD1. There are 14 residues in the CDR3. Germline V lookup: CDR1 SGHDT, CDR2 YYEEEE. V shed 4 bases and J 3 bases; nucleotides not matched to a gene: 3. The CDR3 nucleotides read TGTGCCAGCAGCCTTGGACAGGGTGGAAACACCATATATTTT. It yields the protein CASSLGQGGNTIYF.

The chain recombines TRBV5-8 with TRBJ1-5, with 9 bases that match TRBD1. The CDR3 is 15 amino acids. V shed 6 bases and J 2 bases; nucleotides not matched to a gene: 6. The germline V gene encodes CDR1 SGHTS and CDR2 YDEGEE. The CDR3 DNA sequence: TGTGCCAGCACCGCGAGGACAGGGGGCAATCAGCCCCAGCATTTT. Its translation is CASTARTGGNQPQHF.

The chain is built from TRBV19 and TRBJ2-7, with TRBD1 as a possible D gene (6 bases). V lost 1 base and J lost 3, with 13 bases in between. Germline V CDR1 and CDR2: LNHDA, SQIVND (reference sequence). This CDR3 has 15 residues. The CDR3 DNA reads TGTGCCAGTAGTATAGTTCCGGACAGCCGCTACGAGCAGTACTTC. Protein sequence: CASSIVPDSRYEQYF.

The rearrangement uses TRBV9 and TRBJ1-3; D gene unclear. This CDR3 has 12 amino acids. Looked up from germline, CDR1 is SGDLS and CDR2 is YYNGEE. V lost 3 bases and J lost 4, with 5 bases in between. CDR3 loop: CASSEIGNTIYF. The CDR3 DNA reads as TGTGCCAGCAGCGAAATAGGAAACACCATATATTTT.

The genes are TRBV27 and TRBJ1-1, with TRBD1 matching 7 bases. J was trimmed by 7 bases and V by 0 bases; bases with no gene match: 5. CDR1 and CDR2 (germline): MNHEY, SMNVEV (reference sequence). CDR3 length equals 14 residues. The CDR3 loop is CASSLSNRGVEAFF. The DNA for the CDR3 is TGTGCCAGCAGTTTATCAAACAGGGGTGTTGAAGCTTTCTTT.

This chain connects TRBV7-2 to TRBJ2-1; 12 nucleotides align to TRBD2. The CDR3 spans 17 residues. The trim removed 0 bases at V and 8 bases at J, leaving 8 bases unmatched. Germline assignment: CDR1 SGHTA and CDR2 FQGNSA. DNA for the CDR3: TGTGCCAGCAGCTTAGCGAGCCTAGCGGGGGGGCGGTATGAGCAGTTCTTC. Its protein is CASSLASLAGGRYEQFF.

This clone was recorded once. The V call is TRBV5-4, the J call TRBJ1-1; possibly TRBD1 for D (6 bases). CDR3 size: 12 residues. The ends were cut back, 0 bases at V and 8 bases at J, with 8 bases in the middle. Germline assignment: CDR1 SGHNT and CDR2 YYREEE (reference sequence). The CDR3 loop is CASSLGQGEAFF. Written as DNA, the CDR3 is TGTGCCAGCAGCTTGGGCCAGGGGGAAGCTTTCTTT.

A remark on this clone: Other DNA variants within this sample encode the same CDR3. The chain is built from TRBV30 and TRBJ1-5; 7 bases agree with TRBD1. Trimming at V came to 0 bases and at J to 7 bases, leaving 3 bases not matched to a gene. This CDR3 has 13 residues. Germline V CDR1 and CDR2: GTSNPN, SVGIG (reference sequence). The CDR3 sequence: CAWSVQGNQPQHF. In nucleotides, the CDR3 is TGTGCCTGGAGTGTACAGGGGAACCAGCCCCAGCATTTT. The full variable domain, its missing parts supplied by reference TRBV30 and TRBJ1-5, is SQTIHQWPATLVQPVGSPLSLECTVEGTSNPNLYWYRQAAGRGLQLLFYSVGIGQISSEVPQNLSASRPQDRQFILSSKKLLLSDSGFYLCAWSVQGNQPQHFGDGTRLSIL.